This entry lists 9 T cell receptor beta chains sequenced from one sample in a study of identical twins. TCRdb re-analysed the 5' RACE reads in MiXCR, keeping a single row per CDR3 protein. The sample gives 350,000 to 450,000 distinct CDR3 sequences, around 20% of which show up once; roughly 12% is in the top ten. The specimen sequenced was naive T cells sorted from blood. These receptors were taken from a man in his fifties in good health.

This clonotype was counted many times. The V call is TRBV5-1, the J call TRBJ1-4; TRBD1 aligns across 9 bases. V trimming: 3 bases; J trimming: 12 bases; junction bases outside the gene matches: 6. CDR3 length equals 13 residues. Germline values: CDR1 SGHRS, CDR2 YFSETQ. Here the CDR3 reads CASSWGQGAELFF. Here the CDR3 DNA reads TGCGCCAGCAGCTGGGGACAGGGTGCAGAACTGTTTTTT.

This clonotype was observed a few times. The chain combines TRBV4-3 with TRBJ1-3; D unresolved. This CDR3 is 17 amino acids long. Between the trimmed V and J ends, which lost 0 bases and 2 bases, there was a span of 14 bases. Germline CDR1 is LGHNA and CDR2 is YSLEER. CDR3 region: CASSQDGRLYAGNTIYF. The CDR3 bases are TGCGCCAGCAGCCAAGATGGGAGACTCTATGCTGGAAACACCATATATTTT.

This clonotype has more than one count but fewer than ten. J is TRBJ2-6 and V is TRBV5-1, with 9 bases matching TRBD1. Germline V gives CDR1 SGHRS, CDR2 YFSETQ. The junction had 11 bases not matched to a gene; V was cut back by 3 bases and J by 10 bases. This CDR3 comprises 16 residues. CDR3 in amino acids: CASSSPTAGQGNVLTF. The CDR3 coding sequence is TGCGCCAGCAGCTCCCCCACCGCGGGACAGGGAAACGTCCTGACTTTC.

The chain uses TRBV4-2 and TRBJ1-5, with 9 bases matching TRBD1. This CDR3 is built from 15 residues. Germline assignment: CDR1 LGHNA and CDR2 YNFKEQ. V shed 0 bases and J 6 bases; nucleotides not matched to a gene: 3. This CDR3 is CASSQETGGGQPQHF. CDR3 bases: TGTGCCAGCAGCCAAGAGACAGGGGGAGGTCAGCCCCAGCATTTT.

Ten or more counts support this clonotype. The chain has TRBV5-1 and TRBJ1-1, with TRBD1 as a possible D gene (5 bases). V was clipped by 5 bases and J by 0 bases, with 17 bases between them. Germline loops: CDR1 SGHRS, CDR2 YFSETQ. This CDR3 region has 16 residues. The CDR3 is CASRRESGTMNTEAFF. DNA for the CDR3: TGCGCCAGCAGGCGGGAGTCAGGGACGATGAACACTGAAGCTTTCTTT.

V and J are TRBV12-3 or TRBV12-4 and TRBJ2-7; a weak D match, TRBD1 (6 bases). V gave up 2 bases and J gave up 6 bases, with 11 bases separating them. The CDR3 spans 13 residues. The CDR3 DNA follows: TGTGCCAGCAGTTTAATGGAAGGGGGCGAGCAGTACTTC. Encoded protein: CASSLMEGGEQYF.

This clonotype was recorded at least ten times. The chain uses TRBV12-3 or TRBV12-4 and TRBJ1-2; D gene unclear. V lost 1 base to trimming and J lost 7 bases, with 10 bases between them. The CDR3 covers 13 residues. The CDR3 bases are TGTGCCAGCAGTTTAGGGATCGAACTTGGCTACACCTTC. This encodes CASSLGIELGYTF.

This clonotype has a count of ten or more. The J gene is TRBJ1-2, the V gene TRBV20-1; D gene uncertain. Germline CDR1 reads DFQATT; CDR2 reads SNEGSKA (reference sequence). V was clipped by 5 bases and J by 7 bases, with 20 bases between them. This CDR3 is built from 14 residues. For the CDR3, the DNA is TGCAGTGCTCACCTTCGGGGTAGTGCGAGTGGCTACACCTTC. This codes for CSAHLRGSASGYTF.

This clonotype was detected many times. V and J are TRBV27 and TRBJ2-5; no clear D gene. Germline assignment: CDR1 MNHEY and CDR2 SMNVEV (reference sequence). Trimming pared 7 bases from V and 5 bases from J, leaving 20 bases between. The CDR3 loop spans 15 amino acids. This CDR3 is CASTSSWVGRETQYF. The DNA for the CDR3 is TGTGCCAGCACCTCCTCCTGGGTAGGGCGGGAGACCCAGTACTTC.